Sequencing of this T cell receptor (beta chain) was carried out in a study of T cells in Graves' hyperthyroidism and ophthalmopathy. Study summary: Peripheral blood was drawn at first diagnosis, prior to all treatment.

TCR beta CDR3 region amplification was performed from RNA transcripts. An initial round of RT-PCR targeting the TCR CDR3 relied on the HTBI primer set. TCRdb ran MiXCR on the multiplex PCR reads and lists one entry per CDR3 protein. The sample includes about 600,000 distinct CDR3 sequences, more than 15% seen only once; the top ten take 2.5% to 4%. Trimming left V 4 bases short and J 8 bases short, with 17 bases between. This CDR3 is built from 14 residues. Germline CDR1 and CDR2: MGHDK and SYGVNS. A word on this clonotype: Its specificity is unknown.

The study's findings and limits: Ophthalmopathy, which appeared later, was predicted by the model a median 6.5 months before onset.

The genes are TRBV25-1 and TRBJ1-2, with D possibly being TRBD1 (5 bases). The clonotype originates from a woman aged 35 to 49 with Graves' ophthalmopathy. Sequences were obtained from blood. CDR3 in amino acids: CASSARDGKGGYTF. CDR3 nucleotides: TGTGCCAGCAGTGCTCGGGACGGGAAGGGCGGCTACACCTTC.